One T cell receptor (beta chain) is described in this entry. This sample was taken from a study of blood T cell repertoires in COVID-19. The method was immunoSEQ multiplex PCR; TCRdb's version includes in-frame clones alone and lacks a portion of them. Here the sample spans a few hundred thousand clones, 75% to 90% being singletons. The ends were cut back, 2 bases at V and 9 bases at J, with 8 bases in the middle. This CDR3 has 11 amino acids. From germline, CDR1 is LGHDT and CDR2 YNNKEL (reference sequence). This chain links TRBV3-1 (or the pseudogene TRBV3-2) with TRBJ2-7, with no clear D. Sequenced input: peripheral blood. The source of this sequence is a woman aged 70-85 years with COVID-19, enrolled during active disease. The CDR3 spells CASSQSRVQYF. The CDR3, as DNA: TGTGCCAGCAGCCAAAGCCGGGTGCAGTACTTC.